This TCR beta chain stems from a study of T cell responses to AZD1222 COVID-19 vaccine listed by TCRdb under 2021. Broadly, across the study: AZD1222 recipients whose second dose came at about 4 weeks and those whose second dose came at about 12 weeks were combined into one group, since spike-specific TCR depth and breadth did not differ between the two schedules. TCR sequencing was performed for roughly 250 trial participants, of whom roughly 200 were given two doses of AZD1222 and 26 were given two doses of MenACWY control vaccine. Trial participants were enrolled by age into 18-55, 56-69 and 70-plus year subgroups, with approximately 160, 26 and 62 TCR-sequenced participants respectively. What the study reported, not specific to this receptor: No day 14 peak-response samples were available, so repertoires were characterized only after the peak T cell response. In the small 56-69-year group, the increase in depth fell short of significance, most likely because of low power. Spike-specific TCR breadth and depth rose significantly after two AZD1222 doses compared with day 0 and with MenACWY recipients. Vaccine-associated CD4 TCRs spanned the whole spike protein, with dominant responses in regions 160-218 and 743-854. Participants were mostly white British and included more females than males, and it was suggested by the authors that clonal diversity may have been underestimated. Only a handful of AZD1222 recipients were SARS-CoV-2 seropositive at baseline, limiting conclusions about previously exposed vaccinees. Reportedly, close to half of the unique spike-specific TCRs recognized epitopes lying outside the regions that are mutated in the B.1.351 and B.1.1.7 variants.

Comments on this clone: Its binding antigen is unknown. Per-base qualities were not stored, and no clone one base away is much larger.

The CDR3 regions of human TCRbeta chains were analyzed by immunosequencing. The original pipeline was this. Repertoire TCRs were matched against a reference library of SARS-CoV-2-specific TCRs generated with the MIRA antigen-specificity platform. Breadth meant the fraction of unique TCRs that were SARS-CoV-2-associated, whereas depth meant the fraction of total T cells that were SARS-CoV-2-associated. Using the MIRA data, every spike-specific TCR was mapped to the spike region that the TCR reacted to and assigned to either a CD4 or a CD8 class. Log10-transformed breadth and depth values were compared by one-way ANOVA with Sidak's multiple comparisons tests. Held by TCRdb, this immuneACCESS table contains in-frame sequences only and omits some clones. Under half of the omission traces to an unresolved V gene where checked; the cause of the rest is unknown. The V and J calls and the clone size are those of that table, but D and trimming were determined from the DNA. This sample lists roughly 67,000 clones; 80% were detected once. Around an eighth of the sample comes from the top ten.

The CDR3 runs 16 residues from the cysteine to the phenylalanine. The DNA shown is the 48-base CDR3, in frame from base 1. Taken from the germline V gene, the CDR1 and CDR2 loops are SGHTA and FQGNSA. At the junction V is shortened by 0 bases and J by 0 bases, with 9 bases in between. The time point label of this sample denotes: baseline before first vaccination. Vaccinee samples came from UK trials COV001 and COV002, including a single-blind randomized controlled phase 2/3 trial of AZD1222 (ChAdOx1 nCoV-19) in healthy adults. For TCRbeta chain sequencing, PBMC samples were collected from trial participants at day 0 and at day 28 after the second dose.

In this chain, TRBV7-2 is recombined with TRBJ1-3; 5 matching bases give a weak D call of TRBD1. This material consisted of peripheral blood, taken on day 0 of AZD1222 vaccination. The source is an adult in good health. The CDR3 amino acid sequence is: CASSLAGAFSGNTIYF. The bases are TGTGCCAGCAGCTTAGCAGGGGCCTTCTCTGGAAACACCATATATTTT.